The 14 T cell receptor beta chains listed next were all sequenced from one sample in a study of T cells after yellow fever vaccination. TCRdb re-derived calls from the 5' RACE reads in MiXCR, one entry per CDR3 protein. In the table there are 550,000 or so distinct CDR3 sequences, over 15% of which are singletons. Sequencing was performed on PBMCs, taken 15 days after the yellow fever booster vaccination. Receptors originate from a man aged 25 to 40 who received the YFV17D yellow fever vaccine.

This chain uses TRBV28 with TRBJ2-2; 9 nucleotides agree with TRBD2. The CDR3 loop spans 17 amino acids. Losses at the gene ends were 0 bases for V and 7 bases for J; bases not matched to a gene: 9. Germline assignment: CDR1 MDHEN and CDR2 SYDVKM. The CDR3 bases are TGTGCCAGCAGTTTATGGGGTAGCGGGAGTAAAGGCGGGGAGCTGTTTTTT. Translation: CASSLWGSGSKGGELFF.

This clonotype was detected only a few times. The chain couples TRBV29-1 to TRBJ2-7; no firm D call. Germline V lookup: CDR1 SQVTM, CDR2 ANQGSEA. The CDR3 is 13 amino acids. The V and J ends lost 0 bases and 2 bases respectively, with 8 bases between them. The CDR3 is CSVEEGYTYEQYF. CDR3 coding DNA: TGCAGCGTTGAAGAAGGGTACACCTACGAGCAGTACTTC.

The rearrangement joins TRBV20-1 to TRBJ2-1; D is unclear. Germline V gives CDR1 DFQATT, CDR2 SNEGSKA (reference sequence). V lost 1 base and J lost 0, with 10 bases in between. The CDR3 runs to 15 residues. Written as DNA, the CDR3 is TGCAGTGCTAGAGGACTCCGGATCTCCTACAATGAGCAGTTCTTC. Its protein product is CSARGLRISYNEQFF.

The rearrangement links TRBV5-1 to TRBJ2-1, with 11 nucleotides matching TRBD1. Germline V gene sequence: CDR1 SGHRS, CDR2 YFSETQ. J lost 4 bases, V lost 0 bases, and 6 bases had no gene match. The CDR3 runs 17 residues. The CDR3 loop is CASSLAFGTGGYNEQFF. CDR3 nucleotide sequence: TGCGCCAGCAGCTTGGCGTTCGGGACAGGGGGTTACAATGAGCAGTTCTTC.

This clonotype was picked up a small number of times. The rearrangement joins TRBV7-2 to TRBJ2-2, with TRBD2 matching 11 bases. The CDR3 length is 15 residues. V gave up 5 bases and J gave up 8 bases; unmatched junction bases: 7. Germline CDR1 is SGHTA and CDR2 is FQGNSA. CDR3 in amino acids: CASSHSGRVAGELFF. In nucleotides, the CDR3 is TGTGCCAGCAGCCATAGCGGGAGGGTAGCTGGGGAGCTGTTTTTT.

This clonotype was found once. The chain uses TRBV6-2 or TRBV6-3 and TRBJ1-5; 11 nucleotides line up with TRBD1. CDR3 size: 16 residues. Germline assignment: CDR1 MNHEY and CDR2 SVGEGT. V lost 4 bases and J lost 7; bases outside the gene matches: 9. This CDR3 reads CASSFQGQGARQPQHF. The CDR3 bases are TGTGCCAGCAGTTTCCAAGGACAGGGGGCGAGACAGCCCCAGCATTTT.

The table lists this clonotype with a few counts. The rearrangement uses TRBV5-1 and TRBJ2-6, with a tentative D call TRBD2 (6 bases). The V end lost 2 bases, the J end lost 1 base, and 13 bases lay between the germline ends. This CDR3 spans 17 amino acids. Germline CDR1 SGHRS, CDR2 YFSETQ. The CDR3 DNA reads TGCGCCAGCAGCTTTAAGGAGGGAGGTTCTGGGGCCAACGTCCTGACTTTC. This gives the protein CASSFKEGGSGANVLTF. Full variable domain (outside the CDR3, taken from reference TRBV5-1 and TRBJ2-6): KAGVTQTPRYLIKTRGQQVTLSCSPISGHRSVSWYQQTPGQGLQFLFEYFSETQRNKGNFPGRFSGRQFSNSRSEMNVSTLELGDSALYLCASSFKEGGSGANVLTFGAGSRLTVL.

The chain recombines TRBV5-6 with TRBJ2-1; D remains ambiguous. Looked up from germline, CDR1 is SGHDT and CDR2 is YYEEEE. The CDR3 covers 11 residues. The V end lost 0 bases, the J end lost 9 bases, and 4 bases lay between the germline ends. CDR3: CASSLASEQFF. DNA of the CDR3: TGTGCCAGCAGCTTGGCTAGTGAGCAGTTCTTC.

The chain has TRBV5-4 and TRBJ2-5; 10 bases align to TRBD2. This CDR3 spans 15 amino acids. The trim removed 4 bases at V and 3 bases at J, leaving 6 bases unmatched. Germline lookup yields CDR1 SGHNT and CDR2 YYREEE (reference sequence). The CDR3 nucleotides are TGTGCCAGCAGCCTTGGAGGACTAGCGGAAGAGACCCAGTACTTC. This gives the protein CASSLGGLAEETQYF. Full variable domain (rest looked up from reference TRBV5-4 and TRBJ2-5): ETGVTQSPTHLIKTRGQQVTLRCSSQSGHNTVSWYQQALGQGPQFIFQYYREEENGRGNFPPRFSGLQFPNYSSELNVNALELDDSALYLCASSLGGLAEETQYFGPGTRLLVL.

This clonotype came up a few times. This rearrangement joins TRBV20-1 to TRBJ1-6; no clear D gene. Between the trimmed V and J ends, which lost 4 bases and 7 bases, there was a span of 11 bases. CDR1 and CDR2 (germline): DFQATT, SNEGSKA (reference sequence). CDR3 size: 13 residues. The CDR3 coding sequence is TGCAGTGCTACGACCTACCCCAATTCACCCCTCCACTTT. Translated: CSATTYPNSPLHF.

This clonotype occurred many times. The genes are TRBV12-3 or TRBV12-4 and TRBJ2-6; D is perhaps TRBD1 or TRBD2 (5 bases each). The V end was cut by 6 bases, the J end by 4 bases, with 10 bases between. The CDR3 has 14 amino acids. The CDR3: CASRLGTGANVLTF. In nucleotides, the CDR3 is TGTGCCAGCAGGCTCGGGACCGGGGCCAACGTCCTGACTTTC.

This clonotype was seen more than once but under ten times. This chain connects TRBV7-9 to TRBJ1-1; D is unresolved. This CDR3 is 12 amino acids long. The ends were cut back, 7 bases at V and 3 bases at J, with 9 bases in the middle. Germline lookup yields CDR1 SEHNR and CDR2 FQNEAQ (reference sequence). The CDR3 region has the DNA TGTGCCAGCAACGGGGTTTACACTGAAGCTTTCTTT. The encoded protein is CASNGVYTEAFF.

The chain is built from TRBV3-1 and TRBJ1-1, with D maybe TRBD1 (6 bases). In germline, CDR1 is LGHDT, CDR2 YNNKEL (reference sequence). The CDR3 contains 14 residues. Between the trimmed V and J ends, which lost 4 bases and 5 bases, there was a span of 14 bases. For the CDR3, the DNA is TGTGCCAGCAGCCCCAGTGGAGGGGGTACTGAAGCTTTCTTT. It encodes CASSPSGGGTEAFF.

This clonotype has a handful of counts. This sequence joins TRBV5-6 and TRBJ2-1; a possible D gene is TRBD2 (6 bases). This CDR3 spans 16 amino acids. V lost 0 bases to trimming and J lost 10 bases, with 20 bases between them. Per germline, CDR1 SGHDT and CDR2 YYEEEE. The CDR3 sequence: CASSLALRGGESEQFF. CDR3 nucleotides: TGTGCCAGCAGCTTGGCCTTGCGGGGTGGAGAGTCAGAGCAGTTCTTC.